These T cell receptor beta chains were read from a single sample in a study of cytomegalovirus exposure and HLA in healthy donors. The table came from immunoSEQ multiplex PCR; TCRdb's copy has only in-frame clones and leaves some out. Of 170,000 or so clones in the sample, around 74% were seen once. Specimen: PBMCs. The receptors stem from a woman aged 30 to 39 in good health and CMV-seronegative. The CDR3 runs from the conserved cysteine through the conserved F or W. A D gene is named only where the DNA matches it firmly. Size tells how often a clone was seen (once, few, many) or the class of an expanded clone, and some rows leave it out.

clone size,J gene,V gene,D gene,CDR3 protein,CDR3 DNA
.,TRBJ2-7,TRBV7-2,TRBD2,CASSSRLAGGLAYEQYF,TGTGCCAGCAGCTCCAGACTAGCGGGGGGCCTAGCCTACGAGCAGTACTTC
.,TRBJ1-2,TRBV5-4,.,CASSFGTGQEGGYTF,TGTGCCAGCAGCTTCGGAACAGGGCAAGAGGGTGGCTACACCTTC
.,TRBJ2-7,TRBV11-3,.,CASSLSSGEQYF,TGTGCCAGCAGCTTATCCAGCGGCGAGCAGTACTTC
.,TRBJ2-1,TRBV5-1,.,CASSLVADSYNEQFF,TGCGCCAGCAGCTTGGTGGCGGACTCCTACAATGAGCAGTTCTTC
.,TRBJ2-5,TRBV6-6,.,CASSYGGGVQETQYF,TGTGCCAGCAGTTACGGAGGGGGGGTCCAAGAGACCCAGTACTTC
.,TRBJ1-1,TRBV5-1,.,CASSFSDKYTEAFF,TGCGCCAGCAGCTTTTCAGACAAATACACTGAAGCTTTCTTT
.,TRBJ2-5,TRBV28,.,CASSSPQWPLLPETQYF,TGTGCCAGTAGTTCCCCCCAGTGGCCCCTTCTTCCAGAGACCCAGTACTTC
few,TRBJ1-5,TRBV6-1,.,CASISGSSGNQPQHF,TGTGCCAGCATTTCCGGGAGCTCGGGCAATCAGCCCCAGCATTTT
.,TRBJ2-3,TRBV7-9,TRBD1,CASSSRTGGRTDTQYF,TGTGCCAGCAGCTCGAGGACAGGGGGCCGCACAGATACGCAGTATTTT
.,TRBJ2-5,TRBV7-9,TRBD2,CASTKTSGGPQFQETQYF,TGTGCCAGCACCAAAACGAGCGGGGGGCCACAGTTCCAAGAGACCCAGTACTTC
once,TRBJ1-2,TRBV6-1,.,CASRRDGYTF,TGTGCCAGCAGGAGGGATGGCTACACCTTC
.,TRBJ1-1,TRBV4-1,.,CASSQVLNTEAFF,TGCGCCAGCAGCCAAGTCTTGAACACTGAAGCTTTCTTT
once,TRBJ2-6,TRBV6-1,.,CASSEFPPGSGANVLTF,TGTGCCAGCAGTGAATTTCCCCCAGGGTCCGGGGCCAACGTCCTGACTTTC
.,TRBJ1-6,TRBV6-5,TRBD1,CASSSETGLYGSPLHF,TGTGCCAGCAGTTCGGAGACAGGGTTATATGGTTCACCCCTCCACTTT
.,TRBJ2-7,TRBV2,.,CASSSSGGSYEQYF,TGTGCCAGCAGTAGCAGCGGAGGCTCCTACGAGCAGTACTTC
.,TRBJ1-2,TRBV28,.,CASSFSGAYGYTF,TGTGCCAGCAGTTTTTCTGGGGCCTATGGCTACACCTTC
few,TRBJ1-1,TRBV2,.,CASSPWGQVNTEAFF,TGTGCCAGCAGCCCTTGGGGGCAGGTGAACACTGAAGCTTTCTTT
.,TRBJ2-5,TRBV5-1,.,CASSLEQGPETQYF,TGCGCCAGCAGCTTGGAGCAGGGTCCAGAGACCCAGTACTTC
.,TRBJ2-5,TRBV5-6,TRBD1,CASSLIGQGPETQYF,TGTGCCAGCAGCTTGATCGGACAGGGGCCAGAGACCCAGTACTTC
.,TRBJ2-7,TRBV10-3,.,CAISDRDNSYEQYF,TGTGCCATCAGTGACCGGGACAACTCCTACGAGCAGTACTTC
.,TRBJ2-7,TRBV7-9,TRBD2,CASSSGREGQYEQYF,TGTGCCAGCAGCTCTGGACGGGAGGGCCAATACGAGCAGTACTTC
.,TRBJ1-5,TRBV30,.,CAWSVDSRGPQHF,TGTGCCTGGAGTGTAGACAGCCGCGGGCCCCAGCATTTT
.,TRBJ2-4,TRBV5-1,.,CASSPTQGKNSQYF,TGCGCCAGCAGCCCCACACAGGGCAAAAACAGTCAGTACTTC
few,TRBJ1-5,TRBV27,TRBD1,CASSQTGQVNQPQHF,TGTGCCAGCAGTCAAACGGGACAGGTAAATCAGCCCCAGCATTTT
.,TRBJ1-5,TRBV6-5,.,CASSYSRHNQPQHF,TGTGCCAGCAGTTACTCCCGACACAATCAGCCCCAGCATTTT
once,TRBJ2-3,TRBV30,.,CAWSLGSPGVDTQYF,TGTGCCTGGAGCCTGGGCAGTCCGGGGGTGGATACGCAGTATTTT
.,TRBJ1-1,TRBV9,.,CASSAGTEAFF,TGTGCCAGCAGCGCCGGGACAGAAGCTTTCTTT
.,TRBJ2-1,TRBV7-9,.,CASSARLGAGRQDEQFF,TGTGCCAGCAGCGCCCGCTTGGGGGCAGGAAGGCAAGATGAGCAGTTCTTC
.,TRBJ2-7,TRBV10-3,.,CATGSVGRLYEQYF,TGTGCCACCGGCTCAGTAGGGAGGCTCTACGAGCAGTACTTC
.,TRBJ2-5,TRBV7-8,TRBD2,CASSLVGGGAGETQYF,TGTGCCAGCAGCTTAGTCGGCGGGGGGGCCGGAGAGACCCAGTACTTC
.,TRBJ1-4,TRBV19,.,CASSIAATGTNEKLFF,TGTGCCAGTAGTATCGCGGCGACAGGAACTAATGAAAAACTGTTTTTT
few,TRBJ1-2,TRBV5-6,TRBD1,CASSLVRTGGYTF,TGTGCCAGCAGCTTGGTGCGGACAGGTGGCTACACCTTC
.,TRBJ1-5,TRBV4-1,.,CASSQEFRGNQPQHF,TGCGCCAGCAGCCAAGAGTTCCGGGGGAATCAGCCCCAGCATTTT
.,TRBJ2-5,TRBV5-6,TRBD2,CASSLLAGTSGGETQYF,TGTGCCAGCAGCTTGCTGGCCGGGACTAGCGGGGGGGAGACCCAGTACTTC
.,TRBJ1-2,TRBV5-1,.,CASSLLPEVGRGYTF,TGCGCCAGCAGCTTGCTTCCAGAGGTTGGTCGTGGCTACACCTTC
.,TRBJ1-5,TRBV29-1,.,CSVGGPTGQQPQHF,TGCAGCGTTGGAGGGCCGACAGGACAGCAGCCCCAGCATTTT
.,TRBJ1-5,TRBV30,.,CAWSVQGSNFNQPQHF,TGTGCCTGGAGTGTACAGGGCAGCAACTTCAATCAGCCCCAGCATTTT
.,TRBJ1-4,TRBV2,TRBD1,CASSEQGAPNEKLFF,TGTGCCAGCAGTGAACAGGGGGCTCCTAATGAAAAACTGTTTTTT
.,TRBJ1-2,TRBV7-3,.,CASSLGQTGVYGYTF,TGTGCCAGCAGCTTGGGGCAAACGGGAGTCTATGGCTACACCTTC
.,TRBJ2-7,TRBV19,.,CASSIGGRGSEQYF,TGTGCCAGTAGTATAGGTGGCCGGGGTAGCGAGCAGTACTTC
few,TRBJ2-2,TRBV19,.,CASSKLRVNTGELFF,TGTGCCAGTAGTAAACTTAGAGTCAACACCGGGGAGCTGTTTTTT
.,TRBJ2-7,TRBV6-5,.,CASSSQGYEQYF,TGTGCCAGCAGTTCACAGGGTTACGAGCAGTACTTC
.,TRBJ2-1,TRBV2,.,CASSGEVEQFF,TGTGCCAGCAGTGGAGAAGTTGAGCAGTTCTTC
.,TRBJ2-1,TRBV11-3,TRBD1,CASSPRTGIDNEQFF,TGTGCCAGCAGCCCCCGGACAGGGATCGACAATGAGCAGTTCTTC
.,TRBJ2-2,TRBV9,.,CASSVGGVRNTGELFF,TGTGCCAGCAGCGTAGGGGGCGTGAGGAACACCGGGGAGCTGTTTTTT
.,TRBJ2-1,TRBV5-4,TRBD2,CASSLGGGAAGGSYNEQFF,TGTGCCAGCAGCTTGGGCGGGGGTGCTGCGGGGGGTTCCTACAATGAGCAGTTCTTC
.,TRBJ2-2,TRBV7-9,.,CASSLALSTGELFF,TGTGCCAGCAGCTTAGCGCTATCCACCGGGGAGCTGTTTTTT